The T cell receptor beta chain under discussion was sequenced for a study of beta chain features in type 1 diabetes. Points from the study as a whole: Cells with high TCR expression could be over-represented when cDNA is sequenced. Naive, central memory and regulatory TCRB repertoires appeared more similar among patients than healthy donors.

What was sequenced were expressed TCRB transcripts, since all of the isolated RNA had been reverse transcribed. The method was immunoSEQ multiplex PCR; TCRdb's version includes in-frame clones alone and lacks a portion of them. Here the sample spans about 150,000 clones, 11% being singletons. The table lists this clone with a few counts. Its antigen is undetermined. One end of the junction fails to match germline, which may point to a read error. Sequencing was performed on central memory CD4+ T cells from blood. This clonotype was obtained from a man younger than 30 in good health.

The CDR3 loop reads CASRYLETARQYF. As DNA, the CDR3 is TGTGCCAGCAGATACCTTGAAACGGCGAGGCAATATTTT. This chain connects TRBV28 to TRBJ1-5; D gene ambiguous. Germline V CDR1 and CDR2: MDHEN, SYDVKM. The CDR3 sequence is 13 residues long.